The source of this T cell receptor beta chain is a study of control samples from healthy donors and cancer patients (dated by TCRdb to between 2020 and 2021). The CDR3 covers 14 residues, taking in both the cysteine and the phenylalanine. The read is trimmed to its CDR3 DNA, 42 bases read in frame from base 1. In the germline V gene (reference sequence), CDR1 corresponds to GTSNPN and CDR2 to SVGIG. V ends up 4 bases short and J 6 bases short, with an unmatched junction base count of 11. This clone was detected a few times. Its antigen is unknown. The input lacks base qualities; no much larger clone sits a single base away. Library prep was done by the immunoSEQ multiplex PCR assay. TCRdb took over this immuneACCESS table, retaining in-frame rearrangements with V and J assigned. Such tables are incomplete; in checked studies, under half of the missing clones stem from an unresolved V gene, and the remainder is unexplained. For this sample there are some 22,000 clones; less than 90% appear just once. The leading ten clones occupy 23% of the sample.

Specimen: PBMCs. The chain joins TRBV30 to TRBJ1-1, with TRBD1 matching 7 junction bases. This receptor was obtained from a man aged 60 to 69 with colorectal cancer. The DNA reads TGTGCCTGGACGGCGACAGGGCGAGGGCCTGAAGCTTTCTTT. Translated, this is CAWTATGRGPEAFF.